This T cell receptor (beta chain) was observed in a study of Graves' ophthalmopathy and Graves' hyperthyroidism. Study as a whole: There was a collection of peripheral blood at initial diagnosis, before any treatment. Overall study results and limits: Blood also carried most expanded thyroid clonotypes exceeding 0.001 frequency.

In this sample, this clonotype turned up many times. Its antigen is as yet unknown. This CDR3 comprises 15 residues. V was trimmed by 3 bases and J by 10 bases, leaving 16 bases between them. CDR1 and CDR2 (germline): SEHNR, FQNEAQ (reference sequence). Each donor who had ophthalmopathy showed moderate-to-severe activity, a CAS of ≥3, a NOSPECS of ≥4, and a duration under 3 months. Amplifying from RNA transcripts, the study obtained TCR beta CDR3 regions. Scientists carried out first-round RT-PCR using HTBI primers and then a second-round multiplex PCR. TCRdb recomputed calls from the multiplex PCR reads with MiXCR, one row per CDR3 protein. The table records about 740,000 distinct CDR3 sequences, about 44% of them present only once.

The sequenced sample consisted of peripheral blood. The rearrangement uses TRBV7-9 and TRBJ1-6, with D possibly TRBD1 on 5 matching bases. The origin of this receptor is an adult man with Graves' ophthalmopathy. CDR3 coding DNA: TGTGCCAGCAGCTTGGATAGGGGTGGAGGATCACCCCTCCACTTT. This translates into CASSLDRGGGSPLHF.